This T cell receptor beta chain was captured by sequencing in a study of T cell responses to AZD1222 COVID-19 vaccine. Method: immunoSEQ multiplex PCR; TCRdb's copy keeps in-frame clones and lacks some. The sample yields roughly 66,000 clones, around 89% seen once. The sample consisted of peripheral blood, taken 28 days after the second dose of the MenACWY control vaccine. The receptor comes from an adult who received the MenACWY meningococcal vaccine as a control.

The CDR3 bases are TGTGCCACCAGTGACCCGGGACAGGGTAATCAGCCCCAGCATTTT. Amino acids: CATSDPGQGNQPQHF. This chain connects TRBV24-1 to TRBJ1-5; TRBD1 matches at 9 bases. Unmatched junction bases numbered 4, after V lost 4 bases and J lost 4 bases. CDR3 length equals 15 residues. Germline-derived CDR1 and CDR2 are KGHDR and SFDVKD.